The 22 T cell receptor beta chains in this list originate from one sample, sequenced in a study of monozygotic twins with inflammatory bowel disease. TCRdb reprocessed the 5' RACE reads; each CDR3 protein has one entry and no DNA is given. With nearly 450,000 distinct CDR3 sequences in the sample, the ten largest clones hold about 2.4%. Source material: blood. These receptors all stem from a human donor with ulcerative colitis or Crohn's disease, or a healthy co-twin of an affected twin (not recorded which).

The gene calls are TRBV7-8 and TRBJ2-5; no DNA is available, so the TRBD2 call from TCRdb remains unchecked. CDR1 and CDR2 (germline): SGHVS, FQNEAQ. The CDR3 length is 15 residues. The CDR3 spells CASSFGGGAKETQYF.

The CDR3 loop reads CSAPGQGTDTQYF. The chain carries TRBV29-1 and TRBJ2-3; TCRdb designates TRBD1, a call that cannot be tested without DNA. In germline, CDR1 is SQVTM, CDR2 ANQGSEA. The CDR3 consists of 13 residues.

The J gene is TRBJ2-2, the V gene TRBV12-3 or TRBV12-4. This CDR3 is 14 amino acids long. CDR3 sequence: CASSFRRNTGELFF.

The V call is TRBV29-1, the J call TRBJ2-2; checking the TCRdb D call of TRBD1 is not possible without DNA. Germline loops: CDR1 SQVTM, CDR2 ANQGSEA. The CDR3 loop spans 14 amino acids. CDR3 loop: CSVRDRDNTGELFF.

This chain's CDR3 is CAISGRTGKNEQFF. The rearrangement uses TRBV10-3 and TRBJ2-1. Germline V CDR1 and CDR2: ENHRY, SYGVKD. The CDR3 is made up of 14 amino acids.

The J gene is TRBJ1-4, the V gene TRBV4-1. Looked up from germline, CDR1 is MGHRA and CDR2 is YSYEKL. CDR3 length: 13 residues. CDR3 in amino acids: CASSHLTNEKLFF.

CDR3 residues: CASSLKEGAYEQYF. The V gene is TRBV7-6, the J gene TRBJ2-7; TCRdb's D call of TRBD1 is untestable without DNA. The CDR3 runs to 14 residues. Germline V gene lookup returns CDR1 SGHVS and CDR2 FNYEAQ.

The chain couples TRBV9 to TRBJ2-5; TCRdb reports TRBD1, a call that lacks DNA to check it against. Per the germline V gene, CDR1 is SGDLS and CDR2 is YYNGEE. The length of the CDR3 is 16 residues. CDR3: CASSVGQNTLQETQYF.

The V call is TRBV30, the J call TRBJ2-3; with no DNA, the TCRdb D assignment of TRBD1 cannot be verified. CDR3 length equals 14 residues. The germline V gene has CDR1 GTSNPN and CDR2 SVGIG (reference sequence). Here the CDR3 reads CAWIEKGGADTQYF.

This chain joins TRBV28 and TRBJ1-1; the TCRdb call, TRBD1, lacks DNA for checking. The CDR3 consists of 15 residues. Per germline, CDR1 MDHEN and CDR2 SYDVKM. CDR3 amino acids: CASSTRDRGTTEAFF. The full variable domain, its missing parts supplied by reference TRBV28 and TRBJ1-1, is DVKVTQSSRYLVKRTGEKVFLECVQDMDHENMFWYRQDPGLGLRLIYFSYDVKMKEKGDIPEGYSVSREKKERFSLILESASTNQTSMYLCASSTRDRGTTEAFFGQGTRLTVV.

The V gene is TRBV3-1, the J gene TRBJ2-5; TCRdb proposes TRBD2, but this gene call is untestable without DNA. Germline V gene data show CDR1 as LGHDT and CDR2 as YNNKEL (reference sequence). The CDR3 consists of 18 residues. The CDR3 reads CASSQDRASGRLEETQYF.

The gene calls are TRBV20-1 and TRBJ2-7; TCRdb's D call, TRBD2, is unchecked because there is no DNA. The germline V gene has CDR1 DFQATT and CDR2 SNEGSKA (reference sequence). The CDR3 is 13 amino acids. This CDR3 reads CSGEGLAGGEQYF.

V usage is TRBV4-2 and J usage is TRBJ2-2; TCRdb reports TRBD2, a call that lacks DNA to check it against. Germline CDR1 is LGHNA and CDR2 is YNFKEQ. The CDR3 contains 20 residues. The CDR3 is CASSPKGTTGGRGNTGELFF.

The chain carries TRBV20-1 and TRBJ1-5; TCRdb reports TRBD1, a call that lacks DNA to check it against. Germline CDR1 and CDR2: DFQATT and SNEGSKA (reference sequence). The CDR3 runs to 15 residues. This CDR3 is CSARAPGQGNQPQHF.

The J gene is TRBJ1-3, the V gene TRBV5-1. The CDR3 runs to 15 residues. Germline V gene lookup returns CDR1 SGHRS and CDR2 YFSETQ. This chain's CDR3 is CASSLEEGPWDTIYF.

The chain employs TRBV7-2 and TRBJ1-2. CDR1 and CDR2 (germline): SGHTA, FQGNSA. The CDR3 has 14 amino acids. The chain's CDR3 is CASNNVRNSYGYTF.

CDR3 residues: CASRETGTLYTF. The gene calls are TRBV7-2 and TRBJ1-2. This CDR3 has 12 residues. Germline V gives CDR1 SGHTA, CDR2 FQGNSA.

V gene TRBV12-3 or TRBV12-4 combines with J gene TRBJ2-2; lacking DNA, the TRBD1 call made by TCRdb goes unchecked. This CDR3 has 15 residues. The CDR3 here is CASSLRHGGTGELFF.

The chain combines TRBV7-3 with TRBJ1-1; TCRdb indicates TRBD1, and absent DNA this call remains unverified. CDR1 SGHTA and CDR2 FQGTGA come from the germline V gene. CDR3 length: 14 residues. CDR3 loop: CASSPRGGTTEAFF.

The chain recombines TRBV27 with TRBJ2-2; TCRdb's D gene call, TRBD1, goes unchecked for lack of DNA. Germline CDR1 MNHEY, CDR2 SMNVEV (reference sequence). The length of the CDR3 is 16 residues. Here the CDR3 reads CASSLGGAGPTGELFF.

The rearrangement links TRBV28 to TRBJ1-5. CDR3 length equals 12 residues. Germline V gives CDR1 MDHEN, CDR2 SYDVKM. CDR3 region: CASTVGPQPQHF.

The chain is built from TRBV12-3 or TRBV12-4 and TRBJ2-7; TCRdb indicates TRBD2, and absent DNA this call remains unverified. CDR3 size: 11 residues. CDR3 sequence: CASSSGGEQYF.